This passage covers 14 T cell receptor beta chains from one sample sequenced in a study of T cell repertoires in cytomegalovirus infection. TCRdb fed the reads into MiXCR, producing one record per CDR3 protein. The sample records roughly 320,000 distinct CDR3 sequences, 9.5% being singletons. The sequencing sample was made of PBMCs. All receptors derive from a human donor in good health (CMV status not recorded). Some clones in this sample may be carry-over from other donors' samples.

This clonotype was recorded at least ten times. The CDR3 coding sequence is TGTGCCAGCATTATTAGGACGATGAACACTGAAGCTTTCTTT. This codes for CASIIRTMNTEAFF. This chain joins TRBV28 and TRBJ1-1; unclear D gene. Germline CDR1 and CDR2: MDHEN and SYDVKM. V was shortened by 7 bases and J by 0 bases, with 12 bases between the two germline ends. The CDR3 loop spans 14 amino acids.

This clonotype was picked up many times. The CDR3 loop reads CASSSASGGADEQFF. The CDR3, as DNA: TGTGCCAGCAGCTCCGCTAGCGGGGGGGCGGATGAGCAGTTCTTC. This chain uses TRBV7-2 with TRBJ2-1, with 12 bases that match TRBD2. Germline V gene sequence: CDR1 SGHTA, CDR2 FQGNSA. Germline trimming cut 4 bases from V and 8 bases from J; bases unmatched to any gene: 6. The CDR3 loop spans 15 amino acids.

This clonotype was detected only a few times. The rearrangement uses TRBV6-2 or TRBV6-3 and TRBJ2-5; D uncertain. V was cut by 6 bases and J by 2 bases, with 10 bases left in between. CDR3 length: 13 residues. The V gene's germline CDR1 is MNHEY and CDR2 SVGEGT. In nucleotides, the CDR3 is TGTGCCAGCAGAATTTACTATCAAGAGACCCAGTACTTC. It translates to CASRIYYQETQYF.

This clonotype was counted between two and nine times. This chain joins TRBV4-2 and TRBJ2-1; D is ambiguous. In germline, CDR1 is LGHNA, CDR2 YNFKEQ. The CDR3 is made up of 17 amino acids. The ends were cut back, 0 bases at V and 0 bases at J, with 12 bases in the middle. CDR3 in DNA: TGTGCCAGCAGCCAAGAGAGCCCCCATAGCTCCTACAATGAGCAGTTCTTC. Translating it yields CASSQESPHSSYNEQFF.

This clonotype was recorded many times. J is TRBJ1-2 and V is TRBV27; 7 nucleotides align to TRBD1. Germline values: CDR1 MNHEY, CDR2 SMNVEV (reference sequence). V was clipped by 4 bases and J by 4 bases; unmatched bases: 12. The CDR3 sequence is 16 residues long. CDR3 residues: CASSSLIRDRFYGYTF. CDR3 in DNA: TGTGCCAGCAGTTCCCTTATCCGGGACAGATTCTATGGCTACACCTTC.

This rearrangement joins TRBV7-6 to TRBJ1-3; D is uncertain. Trimming cost V 2 bases and J 4 bases, with 9 bases left between them. This CDR3 spans 14 amino acids. Germline assignment: CDR1 SGHVS and CDR2 FNYEAQ. CDR3 bases: TGTGCCAGCAGCTTACTCGCCCAGGGAAACACCATATATTTT. Translated, it gives CASSLLAQGNTIYF.

This clonotype was recorded many times. The chain is built from TRBV28 and TRBJ1-1; TRBD1 aligns across 9 bases. Per the germline V gene, CDR1 is MDHEN and CDR2 is SYDVKM. This CDR3 spans 15 amino acids. Losses at the gene ends were 4 bases for V and 5 bases for J; bases not matched to a gene: 8. This CDR3 is CASSSPGDRVTEAFF. The CDR3 DNA sequence: TGTGCCAGCAGTTCCCCCGGGGACAGGGTTACTGAAGCTTTCTTT.

The table lists this clonotype with a few counts. The V call is TRBV12-3 or TRBV12-4, the J call TRBJ1-1, with 7 bases aligning to TRBD1. The CDR3 spans 14 residues. The V gene end was trimmed by 6 bases and the J gene end by 4 bases; junction bases not matched to a gene: 8. This chain's CDR3 is CASRLTGVGTEAFF. The CDR3 region has the DNA TGTGCCAGCAGACTTACAGGGGTGGGCACTGAAGCTTTCTTT.

The chain carries TRBV7-3 and TRBJ1-1, with a possible D match to TRBD1 (6 bases). Per germline, CDR1 SGHTA and CDR2 FQGTGA. V dropped 5 bases and J dropped 11 bases, with 15 bases sitting between them. This CDR3 spans 12 amino acids. The CDR3 sequence is CASSLVNRAAFF. The CDR3 region has the DNA TGTGCCAGCAGCCTCGTGAACAGGGCGGCTTTCTTT.

This clonotype was recorded at least ten times. This chain uses TRBV7-2 with TRBJ2-7; 7 positions agree with TRBD2. CDR1 is SGHTA, CDR2 FQGNSA, per germline. With 6 bases clipped from V and 4 bases from J, the junction kept 9 bases outside the gene matches. CDR3 length equals 14 residues. The CDR3 sequence is CASRAGARGYEQYF. CDR3 sequence (DNA): TGTGCCAGCAGGGCGGGAGCCAGAGGTTACGAGCAGTACTTC. Supplemented by reference TRBV7-2 and TRBJ2-7, the full variable domain reads GAGVSQSPSNKVTEKGKDVELRCDPISGHTALYWYRQSLGQGLEFLIYFQGNSAPDKSGLPSDRFSAERTGGSVSTLTIQRTQQEDSAVYLCASRAGARGYEQYFGPGTRLTVT.

V usage is TRBV20-1 and J usage is TRBJ2-5, with 9 bases identical to TRBD1. Trimming cost V 6 bases and J 2 bases; bases outside gene matches: 1. The CDR3 is made up of 12 amino acids. Germline loops: CDR1 DFQATT, CDR2 SNEGSKA (reference sequence). The CDR3 DNA is TGCAGTGCCGACAGGGGGCAAGAGACCCAGTACTTC. As protein: CSADRGQETQYF.

This clonotype was counted only a few times. This chain connects TRBV19 to TRBJ2-1, with D maybe TRBD1 (5 bases). The length of the CDR3 is 16 residues. Between the trimmed V and J ends, which lost 1 base and 5 bases, there was a span of 15 bases. Germline CDR1 LNHDA, CDR2 SQIVND (reference sequence). The CDR3 coding sequence is TGTGCCAGTAGTATAGGACAGCGTACACTGCACAATGAGCAGTTCTTC. Protein sequence: CASSIGQRTLHNEQFF.

The chain combines TRBV7-2 with TRBJ1-6; D unclear. CDR3 length: 14 amino acids. V lost 3 bases and J lost 12, with 15 bases in between. The germline gives CDR1 SGHTA, CDR2 FQGNSA. This CDR3 reads CASSLATLGLPLHF. CDR3 sequence (DNA): TGTGCCAGCAGCTTGGCCACTCTAGGCTTACCCCTCCACTTT.

The V gene is TRBV30, the J gene TRBJ1-2, with 7 positions matching TRBD1. The CDR3 length is 13 residues. Losses at the gene ends were 0 bases for V and 6 bases for J; bases not matched to a gene: 4. CDR1 GTSNPN and CDR2 SVGIG come from the germline V gene (reference sequence). CDR3 residues: CAWSVRDSDGYTF. In DNA, the CDR3 is TGTGCCTGGAGTGTTCGGGACAGCGATGGCTACACCTTC.